The 23 T cell receptor beta chains below come from one sample, sequenced in a study of blood T cell repertoires in COVID-19. Profiling relied on immunoSEQ multiplex PCR, and the TCRdb table lists in-frame clones only, not all of them. The sample shows 38,000 or so clones, around four fifths of them seen only once. Sample: peripheral blood. These receptors originate from a human donor in a cohort sampled during active or convalescent COVID-19. The donor label of this sample is uncertain.

This clone was detected a few times. The V call is TRBV7-2, the J call TRBJ1-1; possible D gene TRBD1, 6 bases. Trimming took off 4 bases at V and 4 bases at J, with 16 bases between the two ends. The germline gives CDR1 SGHTA, CDR2 FQGNSA. CDR3 length: 15 amino acids. The CDR3 DNA reads as TGTGCCAGCAGCTCCGGACAGAGGGACCTCACTGAAGCTTTCTTT. Translation gives CASSSGQRDLTEAFF.

DNA for the CDR3: TGTGCCAGCAGCTTTGACAGGGCCCAGACCCAGTACTTC. It encodes CASSFDRAQTQYF. The chain links TRBV13 to TRBJ2-5, with TRBD1 matching over 7 bases. Germline V gives CDR1 PRHDT, CDR2 FYEKMQ (reference sequence). Germline trimming cut 3 bases from V and 6 bases from J; bases unmatched to any gene: 4. The CDR3 has 13 residues.

The genes are TRBV28 and TRBJ1-2; possibly TRBD1 for D (6 bases). Trimming pared 6 bases from V and 5 bases from J, leaving 19 bases between. The CDR3 is 15 amino acids. Germline V gene sequence: CDR1 MDHEN, CDR2 SYDVKM. In DNA form, the CDR3 reads TGTGCCAGCAGGGAACAGGGAACGGCTCTGTATGGCTACACCTTC. Translation gives CASREQGTALYGYTF.

The V call is TRBV7-8, the J call TRBJ2-7; tentatively, D is TRBD1 (5 bases). The CDR3 is 14 amino acids. In germline, CDR1 is SGHVS, CDR2 FQNEAQ. The V end was cut by 5 bases, the J end by 3 bases, with 14 bases between. Written as DNA, the CDR3 is TGTGCCAGCAGCCACTCGACAGAAGGCTACGAGCAGTACTTC. This translates into CASSHSTEGYEQYF.

The CDR3 here is CASSVRGRNGELFF. The CDR3 DNA reads as TGTGCCAGCAGCGTCAGGGGACGGAACGGGGAGCTGTTTTTT. This chain uses TRBV7-2 with TRBJ2-2, with D tentatively TRBD1 (6 bases). The CDR3 covers 14 residues. The germline CDR1 and CDR2 sequences are SGHTA and FQGNSA. Trimming left V 5 bases short and J 7 bases short, with 14 bases between.

As concerns this clone: This same CDR3 is encoded by further DNA sequences in the sample. The DNA of the CDR3 is TGTGCCAGCAGTTTCAACAGGAACACTGAAGCTTTCTTT. Amino acid sequence: CASSFNRNTEAFF. This chain links TRBV12-3 or TRBV12-4 with TRBJ1-1; D unresolved. With 3 bases removed from V and 1 base from J, the gap between germline ends came to 6 bases. The CDR3 spans 13 residues.

This clone was recorded only once. The rearrangement joins TRBV19 to TRBJ1-1, with D possibly matching TRBD1 (6 bases). Trimming cost V 5 bases and J 0 bases, with 10 bases left between them. CDR1 LNHDA and CDR2 SQIVND come from the germline V gene (reference sequence). The CDR3 extends over 14 amino acids. The CDR3 sequence: CASSGDILNTEAFF. CDR3 nucleotide sequence: TGTGCCAGTAGTGGGGACATCCTGAACACTGAAGCTTTCTTT.

The genes are TRBV7-2 and TRBJ1-2; D not resolved. Trimming left V 2 bases short and J 2 bases short, with 3 bases between. Germline V gene sequence: CDR1 SGHTA, CDR2 FQGNSA. The CDR3 extends over 12 amino acids. The CDR3: CASSLQNYGYTF. The CDR3, as DNA: TGTGCCAGCAGCTTACAGAACTATGGCTACACCTTC.

The rearrangement uses TRBV5-1 and TRBJ2-3; the D gene is possibly TRBD1 (5 bases). This CDR3 comprises 15 residues. From germline, CDR1 is SGHRS and CDR2 YFSETQ. Trimming took off 0 bases at V and 6 bases at J, with 14 bases between the two ends. CDR3 region: CASSLVSRVTDTQYF. In nucleotides, the CDR3 is TGCGCCAGCAGCTTGGTTAGCAGGGTTACCGATACGCAGTATTTT.

In its sample, this clone was seen a few times. This chain joins TRBV20-1 and TRBJ1-2; TRBD1 aligns across 7 bases. The V and J ends lost 5 bases and 3 bases, in that order; junction bases with no gene match: 0. Per germline, CDR1 DFQATT and CDR2 SNEGSKA (reference sequence). The CDR3 loop spans 11 amino acids. DNA for the CDR3: TGCAGTGCTGACAGGGACTATGGCTACACCTTC. This translates into CSADRDYGYTF.

The chain couples TRBV27 to TRBJ2-7; 8 nucleotides line up with TRBD2. The CDR3 sequence is 14 residues long. V was clipped by 4 bases and J by 3 bases; unmatched bases: 5. Per the germline V gene, CDR1 is MNHEY and CDR2 is SMNVEV (reference sequence). Here the CDR3 DNA reads TGTGCCAGCAGTTCCCGGGGGGGCTACTACGAGCAGTACTTC. Protein sequence: CASSSRGGYYEQYF.

The chain employs TRBV3-1 (or the pseudogene TRBV3-2) and TRBJ2-5, with 8 bases lining up with TRBD2. Germline assignment: CDR1 LGHDT and CDR2 YNNKEL (reference sequence). With V trimmed by 4 bases and J by 0 bases, 7 bases remained unmatched. The CDR3 consists of 16 residues. CDR3 sequence: CASSRQLAEYQETQYF. The CDR3 DNA sequence: TGTGCCAGCAGCCGACAACTAGCGGAGTACCAAGAGACCCAGTACTTC.

The V gene is TRBV4-1, the J gene TRBJ2-1; TRBD2 aligns across 7 bases. With 6 bases clipped from V and 3 bases from J, the junction kept 2 bases outside the gene matches. The CDR3 has 13 residues. CDR1 MGHRA and CDR2 YSYEKL come from the germline V gene. For the CDR3, the DNA is TGCGCCAGCAGGCCTAGCGGCTACAATGAGCAGTTCTTC. Its protein is CASRPSGYNEQFF.

The genes are TRBV24-1 and TRBJ2-1; 9 bases line up with TRBD2. The CDR3 contains 15 residues. J gave up 2 bases and V 7 bases, and 5 bases lay outside the gene matches. Per germline, CDR1 KGHDR and CDR2 SFDVKD. The chain's CDR3 is CATSTLAGAYNEQFF. The CDR3 DNA follows: TGTGCCACCAGCACTTTAGCGGGGGCCTACAATGAGCAGTTCTTC.

This clone was counted between two and nine times. V is TRBV7-9 and J is TRBJ2-7, with TRBD1 as a possible D gene (5 bases). The V end was cut by 1 base, the J end by 3 bases, with 13 bases between. Looked up from germline, CDR1 is SEHNR and CDR2 is FQNEAQ (reference sequence). The CDR3 is made up of 15 amino acids. CDR3 sequence (DNA): TGTGCCAGCAGCTTAGACGGCGCAGGGTTCTACGAGCAGTACTTC. This translates into CASSLDGAGFYEQYF.

This chain connects TRBV29-1 to TRBJ2-1, with unresolved D. This CDR3 is 12 amino acids long. Between the trimmed V and J ends, which lost 0 bases and 12 bases, there was a span of 12 bases. Germline lookup yields CDR1 SQVTM and CDR2 ANQGSEA. CDR3 sequence: CSVEDPDTGQFF. CDR3 sequence (DNA): TGCAGCGTTGAAGATCCTGACACTGGGCAGTTCTTC.

The V and J genes are TRBV3-1 (or the pseudogene TRBV3-2) and TRBJ2-7; 7 bases agree with TRBD2. Germline V lookup: CDR1 LGHDT, CDR2 YNNKEL (reference sequence). CDR3 length equals 16 residues. V gave up 0 bases and J gave up 2 bases; unmatched junction bases: 7. The CDR3 nucleotides are TGTGCCAGCAGCCAAGATACAGCGGGATTTGCCTACGAGCAGTACTTC. It specifies CASSQDTAGFAYEQYF.

The rearrangement links TRBV7-2 to TRBJ2-7; 10 bases match TRBD2. Losses at the gene ends were 5 bases for V and 6 bases for J; bases not matched to a gene: 7. The CDR3 loop spans 14 amino acids. CDR1 and CDR2 (germline): SGHTA, FQGNSA. This CDR3 reads CASSPAGGYVEQYF. In nucleotides, the CDR3 is TGTGCCAGCAGCCCAGCGGGAGGGTATGTCGAGCAGTACTTC.

This rearrangement joins TRBV5-1 to TRBJ2-1; 12 bases align to TRBD2. CDR1 is SGHRS and CDR2 is YFSETQ in the germline V gene. V gave up 0 bases and J gave up 12 bases; unmatched junction bases: 7. The CDR3 consists of 15 residues. The CDR3 here is CASSLGLAGVSWQFF. The CDR3, as DNA: TGCGCCAGCAGCTTGGGACTAGCGGGAGTAAGTTGGCAGTTCTTC.

The rearrangement links TRBV5-8 to TRBJ2-2; D is possibly TRBD2 (6 bases). This CDR3 is built from 13 residues. Per the germline V gene, CDR1 is SGHTS and CDR2 is YDEGEE. V shed 10 bases and J shed 2 bases, with 12 bases lying between them. CDR3 loop: CACGILNTGELFF. As DNA, the CDR3 is TGTGCCTGCGGGATTTTAAACACCGGGGAGCTGTTTTTT.

This sequence joins TRBV6-5 and TRBJ1-6; D remains unclear. Trimming pared 2 bases from V and 5 bases from J, leaving 10 bases between. The CDR3 runs to 15 residues. Germline CDR1 and CDR2: MNHEY and SVGAGI. CDR3 loop: CASSYQLQNNSPLHF. DNA for the CDR3: TGTGCCAGCAGTTACCAATTGCAGAATAATTCACCCCTCCACTTT.

The V call is TRBV19, the J call TRBJ1-2; a possible D gene is TRBD1 (5 bases). Germline V lookup: CDR1 LNHDA, CDR2 SQIVND (reference sequence). The CDR3 runs to 14 residues. V shed 9 bases and J shed 6 bases, with 20 bases lying between them. As DNA, the CDR3 is TGTGCCAGCCGACGGCGGGGCGCCTCGGATGGCTACACCTTC. Its protein product is CASRRRGASDGYTF.

The chain employs TRBV30 and TRBJ1-1, with D perhaps matching TRBD1 (6 bases). The ends were cut back, 3 bases at V and 5 bases at J, with 22 bases in the middle. Per the germline V gene, CDR1 is GTSNPN and CDR2 is SVGIG (reference sequence). The CDR3 has 16 amino acids. CDR3 sequence: CAWRNRQKGRGTEAFF. The CDR3 region has the DNA TGTGCCTGGAGAAATAGACAAAAGGGGAGGGGGACTGAAGCTTTCTTT.